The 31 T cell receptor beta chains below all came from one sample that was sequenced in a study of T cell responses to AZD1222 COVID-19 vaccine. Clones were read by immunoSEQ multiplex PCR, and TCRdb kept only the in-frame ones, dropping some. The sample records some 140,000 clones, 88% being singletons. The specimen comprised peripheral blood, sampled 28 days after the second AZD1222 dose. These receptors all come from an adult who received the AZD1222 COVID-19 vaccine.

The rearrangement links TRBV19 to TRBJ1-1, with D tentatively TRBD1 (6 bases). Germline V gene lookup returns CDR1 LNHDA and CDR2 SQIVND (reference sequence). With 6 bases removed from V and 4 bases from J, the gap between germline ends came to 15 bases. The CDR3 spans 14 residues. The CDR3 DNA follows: TGTGCCAGTAGATCCAGGGGCGCCGGCACTGAAGCTTTCTTT. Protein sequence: CASRSRGAGTEAFF.

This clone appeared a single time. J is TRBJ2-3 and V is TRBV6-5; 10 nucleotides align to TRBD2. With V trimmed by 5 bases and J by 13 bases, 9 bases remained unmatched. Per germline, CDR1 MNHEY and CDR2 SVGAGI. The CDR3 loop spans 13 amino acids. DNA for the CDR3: TGTGCCAGCAGTCCACGAGCTAGCGGGAGAGAGTATTTT. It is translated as CASSPRASGREYF.

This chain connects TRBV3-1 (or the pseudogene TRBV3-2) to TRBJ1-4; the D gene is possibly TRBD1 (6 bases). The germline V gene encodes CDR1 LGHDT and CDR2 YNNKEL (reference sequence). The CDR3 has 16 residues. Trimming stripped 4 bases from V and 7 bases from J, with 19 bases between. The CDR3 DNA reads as TGTGCCAGCAGCCCCCTCACAGGGACGGTCAGTGAAAAACTGTTTTTT. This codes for CASSPLTGTVSEKLFF.

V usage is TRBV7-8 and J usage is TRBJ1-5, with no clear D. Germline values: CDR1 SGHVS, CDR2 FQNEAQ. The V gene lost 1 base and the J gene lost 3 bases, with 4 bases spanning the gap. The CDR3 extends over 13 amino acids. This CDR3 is CASSLEVNQPQHF. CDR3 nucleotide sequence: TGTGCCAGCAGCTTAGAGGTCAATCAGCCCCAGCATTTT.

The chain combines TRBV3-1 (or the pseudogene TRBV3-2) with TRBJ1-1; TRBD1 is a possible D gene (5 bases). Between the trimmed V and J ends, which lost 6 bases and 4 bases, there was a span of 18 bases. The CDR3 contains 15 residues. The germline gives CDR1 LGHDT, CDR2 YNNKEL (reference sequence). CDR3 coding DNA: TGTGCCAGCAGGCCAGGGCGCAGGGAGGTCACTGAAGCTTTCTTT. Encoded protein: CASRPGRREVTEAFF.

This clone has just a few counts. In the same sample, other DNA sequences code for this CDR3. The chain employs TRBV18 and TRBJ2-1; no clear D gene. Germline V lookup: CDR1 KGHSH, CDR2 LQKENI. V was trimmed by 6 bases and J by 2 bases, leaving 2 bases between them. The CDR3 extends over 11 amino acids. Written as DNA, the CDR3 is TGTGCCAGCTCCCCCTACAATGAGCAGTTCTTC. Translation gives CASSPYNEQFF.

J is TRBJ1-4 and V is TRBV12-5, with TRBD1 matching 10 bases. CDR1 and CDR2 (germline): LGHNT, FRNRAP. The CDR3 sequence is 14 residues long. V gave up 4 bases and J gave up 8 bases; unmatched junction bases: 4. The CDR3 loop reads CASGSGQGGEKLFF. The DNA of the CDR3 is TGTGCTAGTGGTTCCGGACAGGGGGGAGAAAAACTGTTTTTT.

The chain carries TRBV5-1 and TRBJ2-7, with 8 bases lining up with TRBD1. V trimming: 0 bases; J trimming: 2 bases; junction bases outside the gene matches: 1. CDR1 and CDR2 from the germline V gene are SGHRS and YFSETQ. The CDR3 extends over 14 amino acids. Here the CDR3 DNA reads TGCGCCAGCAGCTTGGCAGGGGGCGCCTACGAGCAGTACTTC. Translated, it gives CASSLAGGAYEQYF. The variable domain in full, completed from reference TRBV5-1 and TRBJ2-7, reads KAGVTQTPRYLIKTRGQQVTLSCSPISGHRSVSWYQQTPGQGLQFLFEYFSETQRNKGNFPGRFSGRQFSNSRSEMNVSTLELGDSALYLCASSLAGGAYEQYFGPGTRLTVT.

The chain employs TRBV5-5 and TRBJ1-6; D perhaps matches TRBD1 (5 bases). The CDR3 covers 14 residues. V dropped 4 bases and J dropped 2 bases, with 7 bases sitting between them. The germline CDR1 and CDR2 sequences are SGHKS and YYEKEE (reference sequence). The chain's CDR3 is CASSHRPYNSPLHF. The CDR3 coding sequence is TGTGCCAGCAGCCACAGGCCCTATAATTCACCCCTCCACTTT.

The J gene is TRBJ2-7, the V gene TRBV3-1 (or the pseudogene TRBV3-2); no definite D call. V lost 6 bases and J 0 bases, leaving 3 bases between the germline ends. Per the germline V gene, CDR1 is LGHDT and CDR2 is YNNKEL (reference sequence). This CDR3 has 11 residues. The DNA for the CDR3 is TGTGCCAGCAGTCGCTCCTACGAGCAGTACTTC. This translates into CASSRSYEQYF.

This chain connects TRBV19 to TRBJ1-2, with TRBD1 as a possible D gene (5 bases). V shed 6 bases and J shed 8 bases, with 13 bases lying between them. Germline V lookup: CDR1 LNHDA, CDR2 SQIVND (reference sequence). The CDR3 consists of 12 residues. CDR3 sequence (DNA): TGTGCCAGTAGCCGCCGGGACGGGGGCTACACCTTC. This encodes CASSRRDGGYTF.

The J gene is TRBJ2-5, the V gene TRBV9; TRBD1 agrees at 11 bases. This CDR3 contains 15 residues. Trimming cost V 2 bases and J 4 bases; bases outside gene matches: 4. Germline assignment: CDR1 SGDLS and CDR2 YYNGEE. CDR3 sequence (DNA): TGTGCCAGCAGCGTCGGGACAGGGGGAACAGAGACCCAGTACTTC. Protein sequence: CASSVGTGGTETQYF.

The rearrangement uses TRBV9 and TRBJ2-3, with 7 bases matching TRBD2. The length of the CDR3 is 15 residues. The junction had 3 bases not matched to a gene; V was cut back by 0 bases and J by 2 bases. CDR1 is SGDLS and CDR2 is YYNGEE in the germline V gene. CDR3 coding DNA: TGTGCCAGCAGCGTAGTGGCGGGGGACACAGATACGCAGTATTTT. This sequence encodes CASSVVAGDTDTQYF.

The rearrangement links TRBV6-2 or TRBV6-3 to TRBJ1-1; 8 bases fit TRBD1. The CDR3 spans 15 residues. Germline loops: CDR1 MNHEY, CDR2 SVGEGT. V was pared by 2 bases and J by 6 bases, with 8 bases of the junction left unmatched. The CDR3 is CASSYLGQATPEAFF. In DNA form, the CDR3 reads TGTGCCAGCAGTTACCTGGGACAGGCGACACCTGAAGCTTTCTTT.

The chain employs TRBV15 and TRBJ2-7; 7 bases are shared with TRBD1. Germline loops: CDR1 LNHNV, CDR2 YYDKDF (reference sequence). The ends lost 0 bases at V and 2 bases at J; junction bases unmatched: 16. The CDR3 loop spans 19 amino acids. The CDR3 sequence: CATSRDIPTGDGATYEQYF. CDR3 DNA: TGTGCCACCAGCAGAGATATTCCTACAGGGGACGGGGCGACCTACGAGCAGTACTTC.

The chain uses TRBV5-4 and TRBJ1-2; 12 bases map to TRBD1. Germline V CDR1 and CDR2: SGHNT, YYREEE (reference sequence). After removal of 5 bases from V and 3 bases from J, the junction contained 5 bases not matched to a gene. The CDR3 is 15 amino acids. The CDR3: CASRRGTGGDYGYTF. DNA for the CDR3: TGTGCCAGCAGGCGAGGGACAGGGGGCGACTATGGCTACACCTTC.

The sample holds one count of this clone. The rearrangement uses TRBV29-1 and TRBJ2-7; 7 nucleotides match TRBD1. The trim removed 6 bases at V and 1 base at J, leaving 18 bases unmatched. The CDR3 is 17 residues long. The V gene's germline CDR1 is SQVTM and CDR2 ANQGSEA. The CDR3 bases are TGCAGCGTCTATGGGTTGAGGGGGCCGGCGGAGTCCTACGAGCAGTACTTC. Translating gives CSVYGLRGPAESYEQYF.

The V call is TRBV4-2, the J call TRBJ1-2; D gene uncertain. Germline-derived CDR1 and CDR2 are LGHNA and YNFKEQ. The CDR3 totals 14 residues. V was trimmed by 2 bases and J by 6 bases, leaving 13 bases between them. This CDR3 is CASSQSDRQDGYTF. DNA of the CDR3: TGTGCCAGCAGCCAATCGGACCGGCAAGATGGCTACACCTTC.

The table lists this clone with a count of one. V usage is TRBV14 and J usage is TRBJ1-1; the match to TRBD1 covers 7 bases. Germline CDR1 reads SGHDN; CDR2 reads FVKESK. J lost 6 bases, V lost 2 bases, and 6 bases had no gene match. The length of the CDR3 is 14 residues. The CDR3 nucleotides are TGTGCCAGCAGCCAAACGACAGGGTTCCCTGAAGCTTTCTTT. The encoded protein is CASSQTTGFPEAFF.

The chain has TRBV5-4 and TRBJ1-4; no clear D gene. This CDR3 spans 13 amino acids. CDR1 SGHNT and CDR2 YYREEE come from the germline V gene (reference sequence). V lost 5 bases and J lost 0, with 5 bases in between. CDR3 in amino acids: CASSLATNEKLFF. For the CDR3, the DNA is TGTGCCAGCAGTCTGGCAACTAATGAAAAACTGTTTTTT.

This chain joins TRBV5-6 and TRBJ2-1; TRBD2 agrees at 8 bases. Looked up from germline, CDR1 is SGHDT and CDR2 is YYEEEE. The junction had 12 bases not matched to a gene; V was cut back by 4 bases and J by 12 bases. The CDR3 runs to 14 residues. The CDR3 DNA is TGTGCCAGCAGCCCGGGAGGGGGGGATAGAGGGCAGTTCTTC. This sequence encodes CASSPGGGDRGQFF.

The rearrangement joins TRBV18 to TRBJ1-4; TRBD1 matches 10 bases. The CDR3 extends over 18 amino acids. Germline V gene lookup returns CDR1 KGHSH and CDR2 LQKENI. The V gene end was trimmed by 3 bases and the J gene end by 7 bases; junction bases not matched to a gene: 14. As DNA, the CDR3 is TGTGCCAGCTCACCCGTCCCGGGACAGGGGTTTTTGGGTGAAAAACTGTTTTTT. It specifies CASSPVPGQGFLGEKLFF.

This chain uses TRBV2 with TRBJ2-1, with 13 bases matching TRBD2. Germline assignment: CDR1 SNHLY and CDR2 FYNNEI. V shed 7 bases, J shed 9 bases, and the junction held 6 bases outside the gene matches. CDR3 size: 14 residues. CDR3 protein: CASTPWTSGGEQFF. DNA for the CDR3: TGTGCCAGCACCCCTTGGACTAGCGGGGGTGAGCAGTTCTTC.

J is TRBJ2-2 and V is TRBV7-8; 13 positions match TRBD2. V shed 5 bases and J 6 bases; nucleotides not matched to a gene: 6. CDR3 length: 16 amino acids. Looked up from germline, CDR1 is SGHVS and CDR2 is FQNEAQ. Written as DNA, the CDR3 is TGTGCCAGCAGCGGAAGGACTAGCGGGAGCGCCGGGGAGCTGTTTTTT. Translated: CASSGRTSGSAGELFF. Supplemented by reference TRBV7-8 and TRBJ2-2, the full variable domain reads GAGVSQSPRYKVAKRGQDVALRCDPISGHVSLFWYQQALGQGPEFLTYFQNEAQLDKSGLPSDRFFAERPEGSVSTLKIQRTQQEDSAVYLCASSGRTSGSAGELFFGEGSRLTVL.

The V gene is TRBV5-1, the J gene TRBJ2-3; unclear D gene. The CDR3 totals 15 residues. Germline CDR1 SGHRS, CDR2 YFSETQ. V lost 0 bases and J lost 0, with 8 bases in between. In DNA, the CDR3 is TGCGCCAGCAGCTTGGTACCATCTAGCACAGATACGCAGTATTTT. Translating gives CASSLVPSSTDTQYF. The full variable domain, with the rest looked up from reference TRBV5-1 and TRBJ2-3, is KAGVTQTPRYLIKTRGQQVTLSCSPISGHRSVSWYQQTPGQGLQFLFEYFSETQRNKGNFPGRFSGRQFSNSRSEMNVSTLELGDSALYLCASSLVPSSTDTQYFGPGTRLTVL.

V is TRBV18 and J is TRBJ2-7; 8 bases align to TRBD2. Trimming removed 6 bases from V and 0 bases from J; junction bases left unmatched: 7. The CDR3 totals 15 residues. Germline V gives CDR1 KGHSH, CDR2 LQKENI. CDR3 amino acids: CASSFSSGSSYEQYF. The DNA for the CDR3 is TGTGCCAGCTCCTTCTCTAGCGGGTCCTCCTACGAGCAGTACTTC.

The CDR3 coding sequence is TGCGCCAGCAGCCAAGATGCGACAGCGCCTAATTCACCCCTCCACTTT. Translation gives CASSQDATAPNSPLHF. This sequence joins TRBV4-1 and TRBJ1-6, with D possibly TRBD1 on 5 matching bases. Germline values: CDR1 MGHRA, CDR2 YSYEKL. This CDR3 contains 16 residues. The ends were cut back, 0 bases at V and 6 bases at J, with 12 bases in the middle.

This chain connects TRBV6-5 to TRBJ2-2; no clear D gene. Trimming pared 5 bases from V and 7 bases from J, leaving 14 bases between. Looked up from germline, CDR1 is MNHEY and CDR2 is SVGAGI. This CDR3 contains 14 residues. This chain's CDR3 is CASSHGPLVGELFF. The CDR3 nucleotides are TGTGCCAGCAGTCACGGGCCCTTGGTCGGGGAGCTGTTTTTT.

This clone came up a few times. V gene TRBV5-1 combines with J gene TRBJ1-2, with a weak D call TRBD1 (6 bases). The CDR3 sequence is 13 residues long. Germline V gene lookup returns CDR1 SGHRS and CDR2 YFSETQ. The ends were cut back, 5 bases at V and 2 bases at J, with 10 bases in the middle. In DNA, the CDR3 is TGCGCCAGCAGTCGGGACATAAACTATGGCTACACCTTC. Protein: CASSRDINYGYTF.

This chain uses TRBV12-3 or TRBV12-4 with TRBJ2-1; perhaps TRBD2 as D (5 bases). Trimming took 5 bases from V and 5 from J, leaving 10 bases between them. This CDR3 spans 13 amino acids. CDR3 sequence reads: CASSTGLNNEQFF. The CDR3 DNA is TGTGCCAGCAGTACCGGACTGAACAATGAGCAGTTCTTC.

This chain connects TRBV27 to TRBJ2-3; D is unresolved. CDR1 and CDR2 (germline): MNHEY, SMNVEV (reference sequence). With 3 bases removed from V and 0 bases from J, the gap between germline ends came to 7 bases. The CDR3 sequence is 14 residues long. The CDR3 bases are TGTGCCAGCAGTTTCCCTGGAAGCACAGATACGCAGTATTTT. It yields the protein CASSFPGSTDTQYF.